This TCR beta chain appears in the sequencing data of a study of blood T cell repertoires in COVID-19. About the research overall: The study drew acute and convalescent COVID-19 samples from the United States, Italy and Spain. From T cells, B-cell-depleted T cells, or PBMCs came the material, which was cDNA or gDNA.

V gave up 1 base and J gave up 7 bases, with 7 bases separating them. CDR1 and CDR2 from the germline V gene are SEHNR and FQNEAQ (reference sequence). CDR3 length equals 12 residues. Note on this clone: A clone one base away is much larger, so this may be a read error.

Participants were aged about 18 to 89 years, lived in roughly 25 US areas, and enrolled virtually. Authors' data handling: It was from reference gene primer amplification that nucleated cell counts were estimated. Data came from immunoSEQ multiplex PCR; TCRdb stores just in-frame clones and leaves some out. V and J calls and clone size are those listed in that table; D and trimming were worked out from the DNA. The table records some 240,000 clones, roughly 80% of them present only once. The chain uses TRBV7-9 and TRBJ1-2, with D perhaps matching TRBD1 (6 bases). Sequencing input: PBMCs or T cells enriched from blood (not recorded which). The origin of this receptor is a man younger than 40 with acute COVID-19. The CDR3 nucleotides read TGTGCCAGCAGCTTAGGAGGGGGTGGCTACACCTTC. Translated, it gives CASSLGGGGYTF.